Sequencing of this TCR beta chain was carried out in a study of T cell changes during pregnancy in multiple sclerosis. V was clipped by 0 bases and J by 2 bases; unmatched bases: 0. Per the germline V gene, CDR1 is SGHAT and CDR2 is FQDESV (reference sequence). This CDR3 has 15 amino acids. The data were produced by immunoSEQ multiplex PCR, yet TCRdb's version contains in-frame clones alone and is incomplete. Here the sample spans around 80,000 clones, around 92% being singletons. The starting material was peripheral blood, obtained before pregnancy. The V call is TRBV11-1, the J call TRBJ1-4; 7 positions match TRBD1. The receptor was isolated from a female donor with multiple sclerosis, enrolled in a pregnancy study. This CDR3 reads CASSLAGQTNEKLFF. The CDR3 DNA reads TGTGCCAGCAGCTTAGCGGGACAGACTAATGAAAAACTGTTTTTT.